The 8 T cell receptor beta chains listed next were all sequenced from one sample in a study of T cell repertoires in cytomegalovirus infection. No antigen has been identified for these receptors. MiXCR was run by TCRdb on the reads, yielding one entry per CDR3 protein. The table lists around 800,000 distinct CDR3 sequences, 30% to 35% of them singletons. Source: cultured CD8+ T cells from PBMCs, taken from culture after CMV antigen stimulation. The receptors were gathered from a human donor in good health (CMV status not recorded). Some clones in this sample may be carry-over from other donors' samples.

The V call is TRBV12-3 or TRBV12-4, the J call TRBJ1-3, with no clear D. Trimming pared 6 bases from V and 8 bases from J, leaving 8 bases between. This CDR3 is built from 11 residues. In DNA, the CDR3 is TGTGCCAGCAGCATGGCGGACACCATATATTTT. Translating it yields CASSMADTIYF.

This clonotype was picked up a small number of times. This chain joins TRBV12-3 or TRBV12-4 and TRBJ2-7; 7 nucleotides match TRBD1. The junction had 3 bases not matched to a gene; V was cut back by 6 bases and J by 1 base. The CDR3 is 13 residues long. CDR3 nucleotide sequence: TGTGCCAGCAGGCCGGGACAGTCCTACGAGCAGTACTTC. Translation: CASRPGQSYEQYF.

The table lists this clonotype with a few counts. The rearrangement uses TRBV5-1 and TRBJ1-1; D ambiguous. V gave up 4 bases and J gave up 1 base, with 8 bases separating them. The CDR3 has 13 residues. The germline CDR1 and CDR2 sequences are SGHRS and YFSETQ. CDR3 amino acids: CASSGNQNTEAFF. CDR3 DNA: TGCGCCAGCAGCGGAAACCAGAACACTGAAGCTTTCTTT.

This clonotype was picked up one time. A much larger clone sits a single nucleotide away, making a read error possible. This rearrangement joins TRBV7-6 to TRBJ2-1; the D is unclear. This CDR3 region has 12 residues. Germline values: CDR1 SGHVS, CDR2 FNYEAQ. CDR3 amino acids: CASCFTALEQFF. In DNA, the CDR3 is TGTGCCAGCTGCTTCACAGCTCTTGAGCAGTTCTTC.

The chain carries TRBV27 and TRBJ2-4, with D unresolved. V was shortened by 3 bases and J by 0 bases, with 6 bases between the two germline ends. The CDR3 consists of 14 residues. CDR1 and CDR2 from the germline V gene are MNHEY and SMNVEV (reference sequence). CDR3 coding DNA: TGTGCCAGCAGTTTTGGCGGAGCCAAAAACATTCAGTACTTC. It translates to CASSFGGAKNIQYF.

This clonotype has just a few counts. The V call is TRBV7-6, the J call TRBJ2-1, with TRBD1 identical over 7 bases. This CDR3 region has 15 residues. In germline, CDR1 is SGHVS, CDR2 FNYEAQ. Unmatched junction bases numbered 10, after V lost 7 bases and J lost 4 bases. CDR3 DNA: TGTGCCAGCACCCCCCCCGACAGGGCGTACAATGAGCAGTTCTTC. This sequence encodes CASTPPDRAYNEQFF.

CDR3 protein: CASSLLGQDYNEQFF. The CDR3 nucleotides read TGTGCCAGCAGTTTATTAGGACAGGACTACAATGAGCAGTTCTTC. This chain joins TRBV27 and TRBJ2-1; 7 bases agree with TRBD1. V lost 1 base to trimming and J lost 3 bases; unmatched junction nucleotides: 3. The CDR3 is 15 amino acids. CDR1 is MNHEY, CDR2 SMNVEV, per germline (reference sequence).

This sequence joins TRBV6-5 and TRBJ2-7; tentative D call: TRBD2 (6 bases). Germline V gene data show CDR1 as MNHEY and CDR2 as SVGAGI. Trimming took off 11 bases at V and 5 bases at J, with 16 bases between the two ends. The CDR3 covers 12 residues. CDR3 region: CAGWRGVDEQYF. CDR3 bases: TGTGCCGGCTGGCGCGGGGTAGACGAGCAGTACTTC.